This TCR beta chain was identified during a study of blood T cell repertoires in COVID-19 (TCRdb year 2020). Regarding the study in general: Collaborator samples came from the United States, Italy and Spain and covered acute and convalescent phases of COVID-19. The prospective study material was composed of cDNA or gDNA derived from T cells, B-cell-depleted T cells, or PBMCs. Deeply sampled blood TCRbeta repertoires from subjects exposed to, actively infected with, or recovered from COVID-19 were included in the dataset. The repertoires were made available in a free public database intended to serve as a resource for research on the immune response to SARS-CoV-2. Samples came from the ongoing ImmuneRACE study (first 160 participants) plus 1,254 subjects from 6 global collaborators. A de-identified subject ID, COVID-19 status, age in years and sex were almost always included in the sample metadata. HLA class I and class II types, where available, came from metadata supplied by the sample provider rather than from assay-based typing.

Broader findings and caveats from the paper: The quantity of clinical and demographic metadata differed by source and by participant and was supplied without curation.

In Seattle, one collaborating source enrolled patients while the infection was active and tracked those patients longitudinally over the course of disease. Collaborating institutions collected whole blood in K2EDTA tubes following their own protocols. For TCRbeta analysis, collaborator samples were shipped as frozen whole blood, as isolated PBMCs, or as DNA extracted from either sample type. The CDR3 has 13 amino acids, counting the end cysteine and phenylalanine. Only CDR3 DNA remains: 39 bases, in frame from the first base. Via the germline V gene, CDR1 is KGHDR and CDR2 SFDVKD. Deletion took 0 bases off V and 8 bases off J, with a span of 7 bases between the germline ends. The immunoSEQ Assay, a bias-controlled multiplex PCR, was used to amplify TCRbeta CDR3 regions from genomic DNA. Per the original workflow: The number of nucleated cells in each sample was estimated from the amplification of reference gene primers within the assay. To quantify the absolute abundance of each unique TCRbeta CDR3 rearrangement, sequence reads were collapsed and filtered. For each sample, productive Simpson clonality was calculated as the square root of Simpson's diversity index across productive rearrangements. Drawn from immuneACCESS, this table holds only the in-frame rearrangements with V and J called that TCRdb kept. Clones are partly lost; checked studies trace under half to an unresolved V gene and leave the rest unexplained. The V and J calls and clone size are taken from that table; D and trimming were inferred from the DNA. Here the sample has some 140,000 clones; roughly four fifths occur a single time. The top ten clones comprise about 12% of the sample.

A remark on this clone: It has no known antigen specificity. No base quality values were provided; no much bigger clone lies one nucleotide off.

The chain couples TRBV24-1 to TRBJ2-1; the D gene assignment is ambiguous. Sequenced sample: peripheral blood. This TCR derives from a woman in her fifties or sixties with COVID-19, enrolled during active disease. The nucleotide sequence is given as TGTGCCACCAGTGATTTGCTGCCAGATGAGCAGTTCTTC. Translated, this is CATSDLLPDEQFF.